The clone carrying this T cell receptor (beta chain) is large by share. Its antigen is not known. Live CD3+CD8+TCRalphabeta+ cells were sorted into four subsets by PD-1 and/or TIGIT. The CDR3 sequence is 14 residues long. Germline V CDR1 and CDR2: SGHTA, FQGNSA. V lost 4 bases and J 4 bases, leaving 14 bases between the germline ends. The record originates from a study of circulating CD8 cells and anti-PD-1 response in melanoma. Whole-study findings and limits: PD-1 and DPOS subsets showed similar, higher clonality than DNEG. Under 7.5% of TRB clonotypes were shared between subsets at M1.

Using around 16 ng of total RNA, TCR libraries were made with the QIAseq Immune Repertoire TCR panel. TCRdb re-called the reads through MiXCR, storing one row per CDR3 protein. In the table there are a few hundred distinct CDR3 sequences, 12% of which are singletons. The chain joins TRBV7-2 to TRBJ2-7; D is ambiguous. Specimen: CD8+ T cells from PBMCs, collected at baseline or after one month of anti-PD-1 therapy (not recorded which). The sequence came from a human donor with melanoma. The CDR3 loop is CASSSGPKIYEQYF. CDR3 sequence (DNA): TGTGCCAGCAGCTCCGGACCAAAAATTTACGAGCAGTACTTC.